This passage covers 3 T cell receptor beta chains from one sample sequenced in a study of T cell responses to AZD1222 COVID-19 vaccine. Measured with immunoSEQ multiplex PCR; TCRdb has only the in-frame clones, and not every one. In the table there are 100,000 to 130,000 clones, around 91% of which are singletons. This sample comprised peripheral blood, obtained on day 0 of AZD1222 vaccination. Receptor source: an adult in good health.

The chain uses TRBV7-2 and TRBJ1-2; D call uncertain. The V end was cut by 2 bases, the J end by 1 base, with 8 bases between. CDR1 and CDR2 from the germline V gene are SGHTA and FQGNSA. This CDR3 spans 14 amino acids. The CDR3 DNA is TGTGCCAGCAGCTTACCGGGGTTTAACTATGGCTACACCTTC. Translated, it gives CASSLPGFNYGYTF.

V is TRBV19 and J is TRBJ2-3; D unclear. Trimming cost V 1 base and J 4 bases, with 9 bases left between them. Germline values: CDR1 LNHDA, CDR2 SQIVND (reference sequence). This CDR3 comprises 14 residues. The CDR3 sequence is CASSIGGPPDTQYF. For the CDR3, the DNA is TGTGCCAGTAGTATAGGAGGCCCACCAGATACGCAGTATTTT.

This chain connects TRBV7-6 to TRBJ2-7; 8 nucleotides match TRBD1. The CDR3 length is 15 residues. V was clipped by 7 bases and J by 3 bases; unmatched bases: 11. CDR1 is SGHVS, CDR2 FNYEAQ, per germline. CDR3 in DNA: TGTGCCAGCATCCCCGACAGGGGTGTTCGCTACGAGCAGTACTTC. Translated: CASIPDRGVRYEQYF.